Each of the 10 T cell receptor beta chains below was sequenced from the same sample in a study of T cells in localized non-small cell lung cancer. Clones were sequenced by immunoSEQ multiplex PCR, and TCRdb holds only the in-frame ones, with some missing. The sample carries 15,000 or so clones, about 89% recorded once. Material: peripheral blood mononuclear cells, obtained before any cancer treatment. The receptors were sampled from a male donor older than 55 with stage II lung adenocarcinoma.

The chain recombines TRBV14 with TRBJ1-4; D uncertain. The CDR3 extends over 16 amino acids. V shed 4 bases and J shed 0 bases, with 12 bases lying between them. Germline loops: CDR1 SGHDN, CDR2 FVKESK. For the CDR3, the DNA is TGTGCCAGCAGCCCCGGGAACTTCGCAACTAATGAAAAACTGTTTTTT. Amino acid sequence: CASSPGNFATNEKLFF. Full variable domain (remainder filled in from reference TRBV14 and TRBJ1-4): EAGVTQFPSHSVIEKGQTVTLRCDPISGHDNLYWYRRVMGKEIKFLLHFVKESKQDESGMPNNRFLAERTGGTYSTLKVQPAELEDSGVYFCASSPGNFATNEKLFFGSGTQLSVL.

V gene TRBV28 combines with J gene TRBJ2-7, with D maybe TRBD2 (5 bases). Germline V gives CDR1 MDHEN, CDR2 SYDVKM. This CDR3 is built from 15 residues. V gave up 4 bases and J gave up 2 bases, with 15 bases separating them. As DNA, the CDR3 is TGTGCCAGCAGTTCTCCGGGATTCCGCACCTACGAGCAGTACTTC. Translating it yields CASSSPGFRTYEQYF. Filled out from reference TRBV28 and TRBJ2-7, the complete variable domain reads DVKVTQSSRYLVKRTGEKVFLECVQDMDHENMFWYRQDPGLGLRLIYFSYDVKMKEKGDIPEGYSVSREKKERFSLILESASTNQTSMYLCASSSPGFRTYEQYFGPGTRLTVT.

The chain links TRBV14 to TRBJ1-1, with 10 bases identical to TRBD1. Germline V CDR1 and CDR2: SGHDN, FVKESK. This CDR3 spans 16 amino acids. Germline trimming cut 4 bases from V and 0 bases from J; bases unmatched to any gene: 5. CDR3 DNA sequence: TGTGCCAGCAGCCTTCGACAGGGGGCTATGAACACTGAAGCTTTCTTT. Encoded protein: CASSLRQGAMNTEAFF.

The CDR3 sequence is CASSRGGSGDTQYF. The CDR3 DNA follows: TGTGCCAGCAGCCGGGGGGGGTCGGGAGATACGCAGTATTTT. The V and J genes are TRBV11-3 and TRBJ2-3, with TRBD2 matching 8 bases. The CDR3 is 14 residues long. Trimming at V came to 5 bases and at J to 5 bases, leaving 6 bases not matched to a gene. Germline V lookup: CDR1 SGHNT, CDR2 YENEEA.

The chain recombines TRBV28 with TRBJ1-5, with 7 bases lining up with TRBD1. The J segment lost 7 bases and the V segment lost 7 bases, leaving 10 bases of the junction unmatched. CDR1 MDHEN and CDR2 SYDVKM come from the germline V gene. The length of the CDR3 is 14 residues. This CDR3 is CASTQGGGRQPQHF. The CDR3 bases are TGTGCCAGCACACAGGGAGGGGGCAGGCAGCCCCAGCATTTT.

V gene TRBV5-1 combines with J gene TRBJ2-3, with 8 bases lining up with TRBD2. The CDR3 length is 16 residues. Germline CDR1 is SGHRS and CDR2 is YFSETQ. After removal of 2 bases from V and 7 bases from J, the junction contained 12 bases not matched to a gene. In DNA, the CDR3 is TGCGCCAGCAGCTTCGATCCGGGAGGGCCCGGTTATACGCAGTATTTT. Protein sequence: CASSFDPGGPGYTQYF.

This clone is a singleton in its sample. CDR3 DNA sequence: TGTGCCAGCAGCCAAGATTTTTCGGGATCGGTAGGGGGCGGCGAAGCTTTCTTT. Translation: CASSQDFSGSVGGGEAFF. This rearrangement joins TRBV14 to TRBJ1-1, with 7 bases fitting TRBD1. Germline CDR1 SGHDN, CDR2 FVKESK. V lost 0 bases and J lost 8; bases outside the gene matches: 18. The CDR3 loop spans 18 amino acids.

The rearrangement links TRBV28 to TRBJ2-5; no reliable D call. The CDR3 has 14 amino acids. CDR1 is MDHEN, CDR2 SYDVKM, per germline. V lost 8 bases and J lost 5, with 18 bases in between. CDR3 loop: CASGVTFHMETQYF. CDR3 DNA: TGTGCCAGCGGGGTGACATTCCACATGGAGACCCAGTACTTC.

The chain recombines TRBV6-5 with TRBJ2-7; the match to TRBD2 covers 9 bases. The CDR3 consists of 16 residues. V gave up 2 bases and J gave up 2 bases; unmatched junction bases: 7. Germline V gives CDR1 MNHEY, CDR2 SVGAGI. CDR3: CASSYVAGGPPYEQYF. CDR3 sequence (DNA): TGTGCCAGCAGTTACGTTGCGGGAGGGCCGCCCTACGAGCAGTACTTC.

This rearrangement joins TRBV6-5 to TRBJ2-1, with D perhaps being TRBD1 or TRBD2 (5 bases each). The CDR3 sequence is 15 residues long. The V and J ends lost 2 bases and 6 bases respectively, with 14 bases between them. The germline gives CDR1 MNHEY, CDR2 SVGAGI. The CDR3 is CASSYRPSRVNEQFF. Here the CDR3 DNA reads TGTGCCAGCAGTTACCGTCCTAGCAGGGTCAATGAGCAGTTCTTC.